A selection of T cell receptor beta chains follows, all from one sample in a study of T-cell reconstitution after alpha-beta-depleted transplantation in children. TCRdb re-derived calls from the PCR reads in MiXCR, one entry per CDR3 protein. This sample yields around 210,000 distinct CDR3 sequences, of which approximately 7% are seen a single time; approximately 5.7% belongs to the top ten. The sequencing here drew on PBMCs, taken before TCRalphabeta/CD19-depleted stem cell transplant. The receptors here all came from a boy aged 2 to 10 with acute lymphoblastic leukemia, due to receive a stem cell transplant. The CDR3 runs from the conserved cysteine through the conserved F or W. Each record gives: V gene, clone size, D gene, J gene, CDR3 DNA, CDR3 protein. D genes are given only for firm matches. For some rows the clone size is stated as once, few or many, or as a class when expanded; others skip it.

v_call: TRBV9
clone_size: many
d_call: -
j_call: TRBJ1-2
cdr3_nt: TGTGCCAGCAGCGTAGATTTGTATCCGGGGAATGGCTACACCTTC
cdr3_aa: CASSVDLYPGNGYTF

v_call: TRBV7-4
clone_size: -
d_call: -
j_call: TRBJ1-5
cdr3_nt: TGTGCCAGCAGATCTTACTTGGGGTCCAATCAGCCCCAGCATTTT
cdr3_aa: CASRSYLGSNQPQHF

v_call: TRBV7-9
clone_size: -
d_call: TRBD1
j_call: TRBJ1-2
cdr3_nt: TGTGCCAGCAGCTCTCTCGGACAGGGGTCCTATGGCTACACCTTC
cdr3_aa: CASSSLGQGSYGYTF

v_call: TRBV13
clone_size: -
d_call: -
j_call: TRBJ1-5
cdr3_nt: TGTGCCAGCAGCCTCCGGGGCTGGGGCAATCAGCCCCAGCATTTT
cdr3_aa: CASSLRGWGNQPQHF

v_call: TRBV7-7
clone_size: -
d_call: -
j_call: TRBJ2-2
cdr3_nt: TGTGCCAGCACTTTCAGGGGCCACACCGGGGAGCTGTTTTTT
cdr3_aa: CASTFRGHTGELFF

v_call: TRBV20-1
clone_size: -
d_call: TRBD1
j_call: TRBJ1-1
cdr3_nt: TGCTGTGCTAGATCGTCCCGGGACAGGGGAGCCTTCTTGAACACTGAAGCTTTCTTT
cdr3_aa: CCARSSRDRGAFLNTEAFF

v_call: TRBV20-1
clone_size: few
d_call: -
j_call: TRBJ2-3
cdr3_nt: TGCAGTGCTAGATTAAATTCGGCAGCTGCCGGCACAGATACGCAGTATTTT
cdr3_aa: CSARLNSAAAGTDTQYF

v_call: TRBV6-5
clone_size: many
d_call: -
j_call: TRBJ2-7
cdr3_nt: TGTGCCAGCAGTTACCATGATAGCCTCTCCGAGCAGTACTTC
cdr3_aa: CASSYHDSLSEQYF

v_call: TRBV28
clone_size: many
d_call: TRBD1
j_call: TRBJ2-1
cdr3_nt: TGTGCCAGCAAAGCAGGGGGAAGCGGTGAGCAGTTCTTC
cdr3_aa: CASKAGGSGEQFF

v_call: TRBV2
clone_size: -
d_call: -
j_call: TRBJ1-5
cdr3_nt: TGTGCCAGCAGTGAAGCGGTGCCAGGGTGGAGCAATCAGCCCCAGCATTTT
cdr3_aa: CASSEAVPGWSNQPQHF

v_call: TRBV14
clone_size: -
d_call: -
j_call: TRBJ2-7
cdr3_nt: TGTGCCAGCAGCCTAGGGTCCGGGGGCTCCTACGAGCAGTACTTC
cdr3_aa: CASSLGSGGSYEQYF

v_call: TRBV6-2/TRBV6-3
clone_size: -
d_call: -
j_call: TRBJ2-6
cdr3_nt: TGTGCCAGCAGCCCATTCCTACTCGCCTCTGGGGCCAACGTCCTGACTTTC
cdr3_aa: CASSPFLLASGANVLTF

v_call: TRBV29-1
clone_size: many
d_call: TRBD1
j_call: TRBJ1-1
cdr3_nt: TGCAGCGTCGCCGGGACAGATCTAACTGAAGCTTTCTTT
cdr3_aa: CSVAGTDLTEAFF

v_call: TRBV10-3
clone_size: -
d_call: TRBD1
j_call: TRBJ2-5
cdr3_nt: TGTGCCATCAGTGAGTCGATATTCGACAGGGGCAAAGAGACCCGGTACTTC
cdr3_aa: CAISESIFDRGKETRYF

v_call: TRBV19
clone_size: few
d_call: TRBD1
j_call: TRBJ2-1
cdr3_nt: TGTGCCAGTAGCGACAGGGTTGGGACGATCAAGTCCTACAATGAGCAGTTCTTC
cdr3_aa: CASSDRVGTIKSYNEQFF

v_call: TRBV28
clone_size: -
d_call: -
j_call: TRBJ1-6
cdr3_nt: TGTGCCAGCAGCTCGTGGGGGAAGCCACCCCTCCACTTT
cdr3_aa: CASSSWGKPPLHF